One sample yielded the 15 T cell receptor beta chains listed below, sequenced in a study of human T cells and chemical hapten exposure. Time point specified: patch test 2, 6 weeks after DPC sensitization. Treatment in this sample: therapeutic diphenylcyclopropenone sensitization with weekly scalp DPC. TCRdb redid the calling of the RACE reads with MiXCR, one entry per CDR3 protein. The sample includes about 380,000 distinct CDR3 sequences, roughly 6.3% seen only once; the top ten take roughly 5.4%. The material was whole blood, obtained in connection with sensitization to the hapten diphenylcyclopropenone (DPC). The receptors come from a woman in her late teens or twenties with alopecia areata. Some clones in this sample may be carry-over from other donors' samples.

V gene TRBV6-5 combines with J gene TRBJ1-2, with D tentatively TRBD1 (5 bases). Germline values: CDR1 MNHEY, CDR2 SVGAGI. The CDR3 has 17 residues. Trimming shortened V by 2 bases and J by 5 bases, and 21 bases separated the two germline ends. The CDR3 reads CASSYQLKRQGWYGYTF. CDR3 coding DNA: TGTGCCAGCAGTTACCAACTAAAAAGGCAGGGATGGTATGGCTACACCTTC.

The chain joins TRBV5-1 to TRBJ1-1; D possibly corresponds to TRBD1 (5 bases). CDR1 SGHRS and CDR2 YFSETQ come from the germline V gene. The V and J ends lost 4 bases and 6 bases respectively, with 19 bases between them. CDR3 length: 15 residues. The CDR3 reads CASSPRAGREAEAFF. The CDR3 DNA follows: TGCGCCAGCAGCCCCAGGGCAGGGAGGGAAGCTGAAGCTTTCTTT.

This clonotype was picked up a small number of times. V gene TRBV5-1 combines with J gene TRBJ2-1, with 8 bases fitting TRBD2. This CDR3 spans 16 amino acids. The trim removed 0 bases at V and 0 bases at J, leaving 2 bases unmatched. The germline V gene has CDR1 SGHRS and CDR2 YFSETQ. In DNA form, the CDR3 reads TGCGCCAGCAGCTTGGGTAGCGGGGCCTCCTACAATGAGCAGTTCTTC. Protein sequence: CASSLGSGASYNEQFF.

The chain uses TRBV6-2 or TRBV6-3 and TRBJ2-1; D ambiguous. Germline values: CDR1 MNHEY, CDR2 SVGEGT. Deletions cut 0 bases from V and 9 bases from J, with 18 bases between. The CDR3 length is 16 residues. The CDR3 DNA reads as TGTGCCAGCAGTTACTCTTGGGTCCTAGGAATCACTGAGCAGTTCTTC. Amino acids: CASSYSWVLGITEQFF.

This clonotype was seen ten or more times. The chain's CDR3 is CASSLPTGNGYTF. The CDR3 nucleotides read TGTGCCAGCAGCCTTCCGACAGGGAATGGCTACACCTTC. V is TRBV7-2 and J is TRBJ1-2, with 7 positions matching TRBD1. The CDR3 length is 13 residues. Germline V gives CDR1 SGHTA, CDR2 FQGNSA. The V segment lost 5 bases and the J segment 6 bases; nucleotides outside the gene matches: 6.

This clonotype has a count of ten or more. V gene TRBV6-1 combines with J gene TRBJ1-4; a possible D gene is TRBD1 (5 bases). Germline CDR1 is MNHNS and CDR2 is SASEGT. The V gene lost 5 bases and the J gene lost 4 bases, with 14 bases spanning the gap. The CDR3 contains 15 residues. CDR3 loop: CASSPPRGLNEKLFF. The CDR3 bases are TGTGCCAGCAGTCCTCCTCGGGGCCTTAATGAAAAACTGTTTTTT.

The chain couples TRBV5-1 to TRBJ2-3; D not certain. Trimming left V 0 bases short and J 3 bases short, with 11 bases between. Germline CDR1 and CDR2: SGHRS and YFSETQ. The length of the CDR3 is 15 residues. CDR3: CASSLEGIDTDTQYF. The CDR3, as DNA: TGCGCCAGCAGCTTGGAGGGCATAGATACAGATACGCAGTATTTT.

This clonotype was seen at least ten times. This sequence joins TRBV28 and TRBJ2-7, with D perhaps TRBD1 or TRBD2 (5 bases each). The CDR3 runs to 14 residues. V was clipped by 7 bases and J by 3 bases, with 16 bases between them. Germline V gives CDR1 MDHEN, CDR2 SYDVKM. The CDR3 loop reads CASNSGTSLYEQYF. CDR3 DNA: TGTGCCAGCAACTCCGGGACCTCCCTCTACGAGCAGTACTTC.

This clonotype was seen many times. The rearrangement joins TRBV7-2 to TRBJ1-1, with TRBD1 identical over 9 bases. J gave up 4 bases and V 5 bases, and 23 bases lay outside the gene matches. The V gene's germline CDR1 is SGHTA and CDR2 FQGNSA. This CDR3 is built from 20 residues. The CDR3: CASSRYVPGQGFSLRTEAFF. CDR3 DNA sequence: TGTGCCAGCAGCCGATACGTCCCGGGACAGGGTTTTTCTCTGCGCACTGAAGCTTTCTTT.

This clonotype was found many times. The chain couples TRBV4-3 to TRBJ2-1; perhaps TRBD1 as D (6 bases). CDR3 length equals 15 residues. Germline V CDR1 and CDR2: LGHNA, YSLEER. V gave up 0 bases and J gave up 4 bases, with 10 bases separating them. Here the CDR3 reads CASSQDRGQYNEQFF. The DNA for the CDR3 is TGCGCCAGCAGCCAAGATCGAGGACAGTACAATGAGCAGTTCTTC.

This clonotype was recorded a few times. This CDR3 is CASSEVRTAGELFF. CDR3 sequence (DNA): TGTGCCAGCAGCGAGGTCAGGACGGCCGGGGAGCTGTTTTTT. The rearrangement uses TRBV7-2 and TRBJ2-2; no reliable D call. Germline CDR1 reads SGHTA; CDR2 reads FQGNSA. The ends were cut back, 5 bases at V and 6 bases at J, with 13 bases in the middle. The CDR3 is 14 residues long.

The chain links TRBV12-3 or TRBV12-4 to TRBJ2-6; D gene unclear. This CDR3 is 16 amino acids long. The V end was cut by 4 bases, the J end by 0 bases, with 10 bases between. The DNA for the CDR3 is TGTGCCAGCAGTTCCCCGGACCCCTCTGGGGCCAACGTCCTGACTTTC. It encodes CASSSPDPSGANVLTF.

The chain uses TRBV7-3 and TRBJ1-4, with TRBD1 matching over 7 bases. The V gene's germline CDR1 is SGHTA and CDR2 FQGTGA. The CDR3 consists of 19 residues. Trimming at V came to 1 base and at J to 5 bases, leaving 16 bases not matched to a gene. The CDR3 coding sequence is TGTGCCAGCAGCTTAATGGATACTGGACCGGGACAGACAAATGAAAAACTGTTTTTT. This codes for CASSLMDTGPGQTNEKLFF.

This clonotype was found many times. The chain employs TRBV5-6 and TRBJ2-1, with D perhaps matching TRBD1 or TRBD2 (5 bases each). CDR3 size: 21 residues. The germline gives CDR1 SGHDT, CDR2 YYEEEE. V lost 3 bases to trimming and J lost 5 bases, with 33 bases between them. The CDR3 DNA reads TGTGCCAGCAGCTCCACAATGGGGGATTCCCATGAAGGACCATGGAACAATGAGCAGTTCTTC. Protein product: CASSSTMGDSHEGPWNNEQFF.

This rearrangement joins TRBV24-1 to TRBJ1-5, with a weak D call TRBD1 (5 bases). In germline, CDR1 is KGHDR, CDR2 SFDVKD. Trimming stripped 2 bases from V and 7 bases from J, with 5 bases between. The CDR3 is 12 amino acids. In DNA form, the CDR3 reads TGTGCCACCAGTGATTGGGGGCAGCCCCAGCATTTT. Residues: CATSDWGQPQHF.